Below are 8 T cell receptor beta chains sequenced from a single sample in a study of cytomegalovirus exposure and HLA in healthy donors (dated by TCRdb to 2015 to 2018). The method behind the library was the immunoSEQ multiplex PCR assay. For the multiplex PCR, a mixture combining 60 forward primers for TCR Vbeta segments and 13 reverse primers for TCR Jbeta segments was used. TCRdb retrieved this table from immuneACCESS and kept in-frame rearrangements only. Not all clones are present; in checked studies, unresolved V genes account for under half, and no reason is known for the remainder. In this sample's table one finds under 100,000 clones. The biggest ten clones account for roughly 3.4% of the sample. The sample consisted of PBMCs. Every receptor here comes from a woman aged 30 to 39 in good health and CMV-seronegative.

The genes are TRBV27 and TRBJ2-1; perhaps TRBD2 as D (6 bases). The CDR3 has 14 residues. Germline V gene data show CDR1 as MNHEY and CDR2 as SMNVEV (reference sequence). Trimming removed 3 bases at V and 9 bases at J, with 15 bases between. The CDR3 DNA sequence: TGTGCCAGCAGTTTGGGGAGACTAGTTTCTGAGCAGTTCTTC. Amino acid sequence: CASSLGRLVSEQFF.

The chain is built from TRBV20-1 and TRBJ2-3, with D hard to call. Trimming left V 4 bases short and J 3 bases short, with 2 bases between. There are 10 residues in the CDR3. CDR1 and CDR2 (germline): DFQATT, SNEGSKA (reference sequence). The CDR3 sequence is CSATTDTQYF. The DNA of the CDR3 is TGCAGTGCTACTACAGATACGCAGTATTTT.

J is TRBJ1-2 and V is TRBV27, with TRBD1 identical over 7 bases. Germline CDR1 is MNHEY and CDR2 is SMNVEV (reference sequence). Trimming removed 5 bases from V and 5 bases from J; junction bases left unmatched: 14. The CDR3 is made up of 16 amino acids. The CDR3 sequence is CASSPSTGYNGYGYTF. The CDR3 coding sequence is TGTGCCAGCAGTCCTTCGACAGGGTATAATGGTTATGGCTACACCTTC.

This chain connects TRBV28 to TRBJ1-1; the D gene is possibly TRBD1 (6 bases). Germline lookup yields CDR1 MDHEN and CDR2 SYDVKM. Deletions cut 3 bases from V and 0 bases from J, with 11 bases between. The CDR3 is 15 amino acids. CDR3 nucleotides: TGTGCCAGCAGTTTTAGACAGGCCCTGAACACTGAAGCTTTCTTT. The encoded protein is CASSFRQALNTEAFF.

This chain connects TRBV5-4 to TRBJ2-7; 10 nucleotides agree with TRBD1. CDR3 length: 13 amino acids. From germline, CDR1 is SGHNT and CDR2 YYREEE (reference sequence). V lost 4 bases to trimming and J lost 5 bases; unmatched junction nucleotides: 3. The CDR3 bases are TGTGCCAGCAGCCTCGGACAGGGGGACGAGCAGTACTTC. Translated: CASSLGQGDEQYF.

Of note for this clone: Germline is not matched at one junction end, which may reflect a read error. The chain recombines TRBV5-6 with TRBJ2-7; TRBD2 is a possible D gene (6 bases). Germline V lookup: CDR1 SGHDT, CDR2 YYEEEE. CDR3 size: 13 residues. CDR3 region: CASSWGVSYEQHF. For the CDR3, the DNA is TGTGCCAGCAGCTGGGGGGTCTCCTACGAGCAGCACTTC.

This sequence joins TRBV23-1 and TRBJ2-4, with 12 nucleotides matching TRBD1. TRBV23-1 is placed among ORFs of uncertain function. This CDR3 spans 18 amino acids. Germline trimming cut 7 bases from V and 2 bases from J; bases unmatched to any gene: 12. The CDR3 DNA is TGCGCCAGCATATCGGGACAGGGGGCGATGGAAACCAAAAACATTCAGTACTTC. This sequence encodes CASISGQGAMETKNIQYF.

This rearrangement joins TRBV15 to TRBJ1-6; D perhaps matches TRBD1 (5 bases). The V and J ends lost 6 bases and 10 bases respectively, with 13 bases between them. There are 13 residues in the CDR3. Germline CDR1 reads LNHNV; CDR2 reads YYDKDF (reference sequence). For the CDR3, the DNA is TGTGCCACCAGGGGGGGAGAGGGATCACCCCTCCACTTT. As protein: CATRGGEGSPLHF. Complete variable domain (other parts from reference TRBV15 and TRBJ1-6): DAMVIQNPRYQVTQFGKPVTLSCSQTLNHNVMYWYQQKSSQAPKLLFHYYDKDFNNEADTPDNFQSRRPNTSFCFLDIRSPGLGDTAMYLCATRGGEGSPLHFGNGTRLTVT.